The 32 T cell receptor beta chains reported below all come from one sample, sequenced in a study of OX40 agonist ivuxolimab in advanced cancers. Some clones are missing from TCRdb's copy, which holds only in-frame ones; the method was immunoSEQ multiplex PCR. The data contain 50,000 or so clones, around 89% of them seen just once; the ten biggest clones take up around 30%. The input for sequencing was CD4+ or CD8+ T cells sorted from blood, taken in a trial of the OX40 agonist ivuxolimab. These receptors originate from an adult with an advanced solid tumor such as melanoma, head and neck, liver or kidney cancer.

The gene calls are TRBV9 and TRBJ2-5; perhaps TRBD2 as D (5 bases). CDR3 length equals 12 residues. V dropped 0 bases and J dropped 5 bases, with 5 bases sitting between them. Germline loops: CDR1 SGDLS, CDR2 YYNGEE. CDR3 sequence reads: CASSVAGETQYF. CDR3 DNA: TGTGCCAGCAGCGTAGCGGGGGAGACCCAGTACTTC.

This clone was detected only a few times. The V gene is TRBV27, the J gene TRBJ2-7, with 9 positions matching TRBD1. The CDR3 has 17 residues. Germline values: CDR1 MNHEY, CDR2 SMNVEV (reference sequence). V lost 0 bases and J lost 2; bases outside the gene matches: 8. CDR3: CASSLSNLDRGAYEQYF. The DNA of the CDR3 is TGTGCCAGCAGTTTATCGAACCTTGACAGGGGGGCCTACGAGCAGTACTTC.

This rearrangement joins TRBV7-6 to TRBJ2-2; 9 nucleotides match TRBD2. The CDR3 has 22 amino acids. Trimming took 5 bases from V and 4 from J; bases not matched to a gene: 26. Germline CDR1 and CDR2: SGHVS and FNYEAQ. CDR3 DNA sequence: TGTGCCAGCAGCCCACACCCCCCCGGGACCTTAGGCGGGAGGGCCGTCACCGGGGAGCTGTTTTTT. Its protein is CASSPHPPGTLGGRAVTGELFF.

V gene TRBV7-2 combines with J gene TRBJ1-4, with D unresolved. V was pared by 5 bases and J by 0 bases, with 10 bases between. CDR1 and CDR2 (germline): SGHTA, FQGNSA. The CDR3 has 15 residues. The CDR3 region is CASSLTAATNEKLFF. CDR3 in DNA: TGTGCCAGCAGCCTAACAGCCGCAACTAATGAAAAACTGTTTTTT.

V and J are TRBV27 and TRBJ2-1; D may be TRBD1 (6 bases). Germline values: CDR1 MNHEY, CDR2 SMNVEV (reference sequence). Trimming stripped 7 bases from V and 0 bases from J, with 16 bases between. This CDR3 is built from 16 residues. The CDR3 coding sequence is TGTGCCAGCAAACAGGGCGGGCCGAGCTCCTACAATGAGCAGTTCTTC. It specifies CASKQGGPSSYNEQFF.

The chain couples TRBV27 to TRBJ2-1; D might be TRBD2 (7 bases). The CDR3 loop spans 18 amino acids. The germline V gene has CDR1 MNHEY and CDR2 SMNVEV (reference sequence). V dropped 7 bases and J dropped 0 bases, with 22 bases sitting between them. DNA of the CDR3: TGTGCCAGCACGGGGGGTTCTGAGGGGGTAAGCTCCTACAATGAGCAGTTCTTC. It is translated as CASTGGSEGVSSYNEQFF.

The rearrangement joins TRBV11-2 to TRBJ1-2; D is uncertain. CDR3 size: 14 residues. The V gene's germline CDR1 is SGHAT and CDR2 FQNNGV. V shed 0 bases and J shed 7 bases, with 12 bases lying between them. The CDR3 loop is CASSLETEMGGYTF. The CDR3 bases are TGTGCCAGCAGCTTAGAAACAGAGATGGGTGGCTACACCTTC.

The chain joins TRBV19 to TRBJ1-5; D remains ambiguous. The germline CDR1 and CDR2 sequences are LNHDA and SQIVND (reference sequence). The germline V and J ends were trimmed by 3 bases and 0 bases, with 9 bases remaining between them. The CDR3 consists of 15 residues. The DNA for the CDR3 is TGTGCCAGTAGTATCAAGGTGTTTAGCAATCAGCCCCAGCATTTT. Its protein is CASSIKVFSNQPQHF.

CDR3 amino acids: CASSLEGYEQYF. DNA for the CDR3: TGTGCCAGCAGCCTTGAGGGGTACGAGCAGTACTTC. The V and J genes are TRBV5-5 and TRBJ2-7, with D tentatively TRBD1 or TRBD2 (5 bases each). Trimming stripped 4 bases from V and 4 bases from J, with 9 bases between. The CDR3 totals 12 residues. The germline gives CDR1 SGHKS, CDR2 YYEKEE (reference sequence).

The chain has TRBV29-1 and TRBJ2-2, with 10 bases fitting TRBD2. J gave up 0 bases and V 2 bases, and 3 bases lay outside the gene matches. The CDR3 length is 16 residues. Germline assignment: CDR1 SQVTM and CDR2 ANQGSEA. The DNA for the CDR3 is TGCAGCGTTGAAATAGCGGGGGGTGCGAACACCGGGGAGCTGTTTTTT. Translated: CSVEIAGGANTGELFF.

This sequence joins TRBV19 and TRBJ2-1; 9 nucleotides match TRBD1. Germline V gives CDR1 LNHDA, CDR2 SQIVND (reference sequence). V dropped 7 bases and J dropped 7; count of bases not matched to a gene: 5. The CDR3 is 13 residues long. The CDR3, as DNA: TGTGCCAGTACCGGACAGGGGCTAAATGAGCAGTTCTTC. Translating gives CASTGQGLNEQFF.

As DNA, the CDR3 is TGTGCCAGCAGCTTGAGACAGGCCAATCAGCCCCAGCATTTT. Protein sequence: CASSLRQANQPQHF. V is TRBV5-6 and J is TRBJ1-5; TRBD1 is a possible D gene (6 bases). The length of the CDR3 is 14 residues. Germline loops: CDR1 SGHDT, CDR2 YYEEEE. V was shortened by 1 base and J by 3 bases, with 8 bases between the two germline ends. Full variable domain (rest looked up from reference TRBV5-6 and TRBJ1-5): DAGVTQSPTHLIKTRGQQVTLRCSPKSGHDTVSWYQQALGQGPQFIFQYYEEEERQRGNFPDRFSGHQFPNYSSELNVNALLLGDSALYLCASSLRQANQPQHFGDGTRLSIL.

The V gene is TRBV29-1, the J gene TRBJ2-7; D is uncertain. The V end was cut by 6 bases, the J end by 2 bases, with 8 bases between. Germline V gene data show CDR1 as SQVTM and CDR2 as ANQGSEA. The CDR3 is made up of 11 amino acids. Here the CDR3 reads CSVHGPYEQYF. In DNA, the CDR3 is TGCAGCGTACACGGACCCTACGAGCAGTACTTC.

This clone appeared a few times. The chain is built from TRBV6-5 and TRBJ2-1; D is unresolved. Trimming shortened V by 2 bases and J by 2 bases, and 10 bases separated the two germline ends. Germline-derived CDR1 and CDR2 are MNHEY and SVGAGI. CDR3 length equals 15 residues. The chain's CDR3 is CASSYTISTYNEQFF. The CDR3 bases are TGTGCCAGCAGTTACACCATTTCTACCTACAATGAGCAGTTCTTC.

This sequence joins TRBV11-2 and TRBJ2-7, with D uncertain. CDR3 length: 11 residues. Looked up from germline, CDR1 is SGHAT and CDR2 is FQNNGV. V was pared by 2 bases and J by 3 bases, with 2 bases between. CDR3 protein: CASSLNYEQYF. CDR3 DNA: TGTGCCAGCAGCTTAAACTACGAGCAGTACTTC.

The chain is built from TRBV27 and TRBJ2-3; 7 nucleotides match TRBD2. Germline V gene sequence: CDR1 MNHEY, CDR2 SMNVEV (reference sequence). Unmatched junction bases numbered 5, after V lost 5 bases and J lost 3 bases. CDR3 length equals 14 residues. In nucleotides, the CDR3 is TGTGCCAGCAGTCTCGACGGGGGGACAGATACGCAGTATTTT. The encoded protein is CASSLDGGTDTQYF.

This chain uses TRBV13 with TRBJ1-1; no definite D call. Per the germline V gene, CDR1 is PRHDT and CDR2 is FYEKMQ (reference sequence). Between the trimmed V and J ends, which lost 5 bases and 4 bases, there was a span of 8 bases. CDR3 length equals 12 residues. CDR3 DNA: TGTGCCAGCAGCCCCGCAGGCACTGAAGCTTTCTTT. As protein: CASSPAGTEAFF.

This clone was recorded only once. V usage is TRBV9 and J usage is TRBJ2-5; possibly TRBD2 for D (6 bases). With the DNA end fitting TRBJ2-7 better, the J assignment may be wrong. This CDR3 has 13 amino acids. The germline V gene has CDR1 SGDLS and CDR2 YYNGEE. The CDR3 here is CASSEGAGYEQYF. The CDR3, as DNA: TGTGCCAGCAGCGAAGGGGCGGGATACGAGCAGTACTTC.

The rearrangement uses TRBV6-6 and TRBJ1-1; D may be TRBD1 (5 bases). V lost 5 bases to trimming and J lost 1 base, with 5 bases between them. CDR1 is MNHNY and CDR2 is SVGAGI in the germline V gene (reference sequence). The CDR3 totals 12 residues. CDR3 sequence: CASSQGNTEAFF. DNA for the CDR3: TGTGCCAGCAGTCAGGGGAACACTGAAGCTTTCTTT.

This clone appeared once. This chain joins TRBV5-6 and TRBJ2-7; the match to TRBD2 covers 14 bases. The CDR3 has 15 residues. Trimming at V came to 3 bases and at J to 4 bases, leaving 3 bases not matched to a gene. Germline V CDR1 and CDR2: SGHDT, YYEEEE. DNA of the CDR3: TGTGCCAGCAGCTCGGGACTAGCGGGAGTATACGAGCAGTACTTC. Its protein is CASSSGLAGVYEQYF. The complete variable domain, with remaining parts taken from reference TRBV5-6 and TRBJ2-7, reads DAGVTQSPTHLIKTRGQQVTLRCSPKSGHDTVSWYQQALGQGPQFIFQYYEEEERQRGNFPDRFSGHQFPNYSSELNVNALLLGDSALYLCASSSGLAGVYEQYFGPGTRLTVT.

The V call is TRBV11-2, the J call TRBJ2-5; D unresolved. Trimming cost V 7 bases and J 4 bases, with 10 bases left between them. Germline CDR1 and CDR2: SGHAT and FQNNGV. The CDR3 runs 12 residues. CDR3 sequence: CASTNSRETQYF. In DNA, the CDR3 is TGTGCCAGCACCAATAGCCGAGAGACCCAGTACTTC.

This clone was picked up one time. The chain combines TRBV27 with TRBJ1-5; 7 positions match TRBD1. The CDR3 has 16 residues. The V gene's germline CDR1 is MNHEY and CDR2 SMNVEV (reference sequence). With V trimmed by 5 bases and J by 2 bases, 9 bases remained unmatched. The CDR3 region has the DNA TGTGCCAGCAGTGCCACTCAGGGGGTCCGCAATCAGCCCCAGCATTTT. Translation: CASSATQGVRNQPQHF.

This chain joins TRBV6-6 and TRBJ2-7; D perhaps matches TRBD2 (6 bases). Germline V lookup: CDR1 MNHNY, CDR2 SVGAGI (reference sequence). V was shortened by 7 bases and J by 0 bases, with 19 bases between the two germline ends. CDR3 length: 16 amino acids. DNA of the CDR3: TGTGCCAGCAACTCCTGGGAAGGGACTTACTCCTACGAGCAGTACTTC. Translating it yields CASNSWEGTYSYEQYF.

A note on this clone: At one end, the junction sequence differs from germline, possibly due to a read error. The rearrangement links TRBV10-1 to TRBJ2-1; a weak D match, TRBD2 (6 bases). The CDR3 extends over 15 amino acids. Germline values: CDR1 WNHNN, CDR2 SYGVQD (reference sequence). In DNA form, the CDR3 reads TGCGCCAGCAGCGAGTGGAGGGAGAATTACAATGAGCAGTTCTTC. It encodes CASSEWRENYNEQFF.

This clone was seen a single time. The chain combines TRBV28 with TRBJ1-2; D gene uncertain. The germline V gene has CDR1 MDHEN and CDR2 SYDVKM. V lost 3 bases and J lost 2, with 7 bases in between. The CDR3 spans 13 residues. The CDR3 loop reads CASSLERNYGYTF. CDR3 nucleotide sequence: TGTGCCAGCAGTTTGGAAAGAAACTATGGCTACACCTTC.

This clone was seen a handful of times. The chain has TRBV2 and TRBJ2-5, with 14 bases matching TRBD2. V gave up 8 bases and J gave up 4 bases; unmatched junction bases: 18. Germline CDR1 and CDR2: SNHLY and FYNNEI. There are 19 residues in the CDR3. The CDR3: CASSPLPGLAGVDRETQYF. The CDR3 nucleotides read TGTGCCAGCTCCCCACTGCCGGGACTAGCGGGGGTGGATCGAGAGACCCAGTACTTC.

The rearrangement joins TRBV7-9 to TRBJ2-3; D is ambiguous. Germline V gene data show CDR1 as SEHNR and CDR2 as FQNEAQ (reference sequence). The CDR3 spans 15 residues. V shed 5 bases and J shed 0 bases, with 12 bases lying between them. This chain's CDR3 is CASSPTGISTDTQYF. CDR3 DNA: TGTGCCAGCAGCCCGACTGGGATTAGCACAGATACGCAGTATTTT.

The chain joins TRBV19 to TRBJ1-5; no firm D call. The V gene lost 6 bases and the J gene lost 1 base, with 13 bases spanning the gap. CDR1 is LNHDA and CDR2 is SQIVND in the germline V gene (reference sequence). There are 15 residues in the CDR3. The CDR3 sequence: CASSNARRSNQPQHF. The CDR3 nucleotides are TGTGCCAGTAGCAACGCGCGGAGAAGCAATCAGCCCCAGCATTTT.

The rearrangement links TRBV11-3 to TRBJ2-7, with D unclear. V shed 1 base and J shed 9 bases, with 10 bases lying between them. Germline V gives CDR1 SGHNT, CDR2 YENEEA. The CDR3 is made up of 12 amino acids. The CDR3 nucleotides read TGTGCCAGCAGCTTAGGAGGCGGTGGGCAGTACTTC. Protein product: CASSLGGGGQYF.

The chain joins TRBV5-5 to TRBJ1-5; D not resolved. Trimming pared 2 bases from V and 0 bases from J, leaving 12 bases between. The CDR3 covers 16 residues. The germline V gene has CDR1 SGHKS and CDR2 YYEKEE (reference sequence). CDR3 sequence (DNA): TGTGCCAGCAGCTTTGGGTACCTCAATAGCAATCAGCCCCAGCATTTT. This translates into CASSFGYLNSNQPQHF.

The CDR3 loop reads CASSLDEQFF. CDR3 nucleotide sequence: TGTGCCAGCAGCTTGGACGAGCAGTTCTTC. The V call is TRBV5-5, the J call TRBJ2-1; D gene ambiguous. CDR1 and CDR2 from the germline V gene are SGHKS and YYEKEE (reference sequence). The CDR3 is made up of 10 amino acids. V was clipped by 0 bases and J by 10 bases, with 2 bases between them.

This clone was found once. The gene calls are TRBV6-5 and TRBJ2-7; a possible D gene is TRBD1 (6 bases). The V gene's germline CDR1 is MNHEY and CDR2 SVGAGI. This CDR3 is 14 amino acids long. Trimming left V 5 bases short and J 4 bases short, with 15 bases between. This CDR3 reads CASSEGDTSYEQYF. For the CDR3, the DNA is TGTGCCAGCAGTGAAGGGGACACCTCTTACGAGCAGTACTTC.